This TCR beta chain was profiled in a study of cytomegalovirus exposure and HLA in healthy donors. As for this clone: Its antigen is unknown.

Produced via immunoSEQ multiplex PCR; TCRdb's table is partial and in-frame only. Seen here are about 200,000 clones, 80% to 90% observed once, and the top ten hold roughly 1.2%. Donors came from a validation cohort of 95 to 150 subjects, distinct from the first 666-subject cohort. The study, taken as a whole, reports: Reported performance of the classifier showed diagnosis of cytomegalovirus status with high specificity and sensitivity. First-cohort TCR clusters tended to co-occur in the approximately 110 validation repertoires, a later analysis found. Cytomegalovirus-associated status was assigned to around 160 TCR beta chains.

CDR1 is SGHAT, CDR2 FQDESV, per germline (reference sequence). The CDR3 sequence is 14 residues long. V lost 5 bases, J lost 5 bases, and 5 bases stayed unmatched. The sequence was collected from a woman aged 25 to 39 in good health and CMV-seronegative. What was sequenced was PBMCs. This chain connects TRBV11-1 to TRBJ2-3; TRBD2 aligns across 9 bases. The CDR3 sequence is CASSTTSGEDTQYF. CDR3 coding DNA: TGTGCCAGCAGCACGACTAGCGGTGAAGATACGCAGTATTTT.